These 3 T cell receptor beta chains came from one sample sequenced in a study of blood T cell repertoires in COVID-19. The table came from immunoSEQ multiplex PCR; TCRdb's copy has only in-frame clones and leaves some out. Of 200,000 to 250,000 clones in the sample, about 80% are singletons; the top ten hold about 8%. What was sequenced was peripheral blood. The source of these receptors is a woman between 50 and 59 years old with acute or convalescent COVID-19.

The CDR3: CASSLGQGEQPQHF. CDR3 nucleotides: TGCGCCAGCAGCTTGGGACAGGGGGAACAGCCCCAGCATTTT. The chain uses TRBV5-1 and TRBJ1-5; TRBD1 matches at 9 bases. Trimming cost V 0 bases and J 7 bases; bases outside gene matches: 2. This CDR3 is built from 14 residues. Germline V lookup: CDR1 SGHRS, CDR2 YFSETQ.

The gene calls are TRBV28 and TRBJ1-3; TRBD1 aligns across 11 bases. The CDR3 totals 15 residues. Trimming at V came to 6 bases and at J to 0 bases, leaving 1 base not matched to a gene. The germline V gene has CDR1 MDHEN and CDR2 SYDVKM. The CDR3 DNA reads as TGTGCCAGCAGAGGACAGGGGGCCTCTGGAAACACCATATATTTT. The encoded protein is CASRGQGASGNTIYF.

The gene calls are TRBV9 and TRBJ1-2; D possibly corresponds to TRBD1 (5 bases). Between the trimmed V and J ends, which lost 3 bases and 7 bases, there was a span of 10 bases. CDR1 SGDLS and CDR2 YYNGEE come from the germline V gene. The CDR3 spans 12 residues. The CDR3 sequence is CASSAGTFGYTF. The CDR3 DNA reads as TGTGCCAGCAGCGCAGGGACTTTTGGCTACACCTTC.